This T cell receptor (beta chain) was sequenced during a study of tumor-infiltrating lymphocytes in primary liver carcinoma. Findings and caveats of the study: Compared with blood, tumor repertoires held significantly more in their top 250 clones.

The V gene end was trimmed by 6 bases and the J gene end by 6 bases; junction bases not matched to a gene: 8. The CDR3 is 14 residues long. RNA and DNA were co-extracted from around 20-30 mg of unsorted bulk tissue. Histology found more than 80% viable tumor cells per sample. This clonotype appeared many times. Its target is unknown. The template, approximately 500 ng total RNA, yielded TCR beta cDNA made with a constant-region primer. Libraries covering TCR beta were generated through three nested multiplex PCR rounds (using a slightly modified ARM-PCR). Amplification in the first two PCR rounds was performed using TRBV1-TRBV30 forward primers and a C-beta reverse primer for about 10 cycles each. Via MiXCR, TCRdb re-called the multiplex PCR reads, giving one row per CDR3 protein. The sample lists roughly 50,000 distinct CDR3 sequences, about 73% occurring once.

The receptor comes from a man aged 35-49 years with primary liver carcinoma and hepatitis B virus infection. The material sequenced was liver tumor tissue from sampling region 2. The subset denotes: tumor region T2, inferior pole. The chain carries TRBV12-3 or TRBV12-4 and TRBJ1-5; TRBD1 agrees at 7 bases. The CDR3 nucleotides read TGTGCCAGCAGCCGGGACAGTGCTCTTCAGCCCCAGCATTTT. Amino acid sequence: CASSRDSALQPQHF.